The 8 T cell receptor beta chains reported below all come from one sample, sequenced in a study of OX40 agonist ivuxolimab in advanced cancers. The protocol was immunoSEQ multiplex PCR, while the TCRdb copy is restricted to in-frame clones and leaves out a portion. The sample includes 55,000 to 70,000 clones, 65% to 85% of them seen just once. The sample consisted of CD4+ or CD8+ T cells sorted from blood, taken in a trial of the OX40 agonist ivuxolimab. These TCRs come from an adult with an advanced solid tumor such as melanoma, head and neck, liver or kidney cancer.

The V call is TRBV11-2, the J call TRBJ2-1; 8 bases are a match to TRBD2. The CDR3 is 14 residues long. The V gene end was trimmed by 7 bases and the J gene end by 8 bases; junction bases not matched to a gene: 10. Germline assignment: CDR1 SGHAT and CDR2 FQNNGV. The DNA for the CDR3 is TGTGCCAGCATCCCCGGACTAGCCAGCGATGAGCAGTTCTTC. Amino acids: CASIPGLASDEQFF.

The chain recombines TRBV30 with TRBJ1-1; D might be TRBD1 (5 bases). This CDR3 is built from 14 residues. Germline CDR1 and CDR2: GTSNPN and SVGIG (reference sequence). Trimming took off 5 bases at V and 4 bases at J, with 17 bases between the two ends. The CDR3 protein is CAWGAPRAGTEAFF. In nucleotides, the CDR3 is TGTGCCTGGGGGGCTCCAAGGGCGGGCACTGAAGCTTTCTTT.

This sequence joins TRBV30 and TRBJ2-7; 11 bases are shared with TRBD2. This CDR3 comprises 17 residues. Germline V lookup: CDR1 GTSNPN, CDR2 SVGIG (reference sequence). The V gene end was trimmed by 1 base and the J gene end by 4 bases; junction bases not matched to a gene: 12. The CDR3 spells CAWSGGGVGTSGYEQYF. As DNA, the CDR3 is TGTGCCTGGAGTGGAGGAGGGGTCGGGACTAGCGGTTACGAGCAGTACTTC.

CDR3 region: CASNLRGQGAFGEKLFF. DNA of the CDR3: TGTGCCAGCAATCTGCGCGGACAGGGGGCTTTTGGGGAAAAACTGTTTTTT. V usage is TRBV28 and J usage is TRBJ1-4, with 11 bases lining up with TRBD1. The germline V gene has CDR1 MDHEN and CDR2 SYDVKM. With 7 bases clipped from V and 8 bases from J, the junction kept 15 bases outside the gene matches. There are 17 residues in the CDR3.

The chain joins TRBV7-9 to TRBJ1-5, with 10 positions matching TRBD1. J lost 2 bases, V lost 3 bases, and 4 bases had no gene match. The CDR3 is 16 amino acids. In germline, CDR1 is SEHNR, CDR2 FQNEAQ (reference sequence). This chain's CDR3 is CASSFTGTGGNQPQHF. In nucleotides, the CDR3 is TGTGCCAGCAGCTTCACCGGGACAGGGGGCAATCAGCCCCAGCATTTT.

V and J are TRBV29-1 and TRBJ2-1, with 8 bases matching TRBD1. With 7 bases clipped from V and 4 bases from J, the junction kept 6 bases outside the gene matches. The CDR3 is 13 amino acids. CDR1 SQVTM and CDR2 ANQGSEA come from the germline V gene. The CDR3 reads CSAPGQAYNEQFF. CDR3 coding DNA: TGCAGCGCCCCGGGACAGGCGTACAATGAGCAGTTCTTC.

This clone was counted once. The chain links TRBV27 to TRBJ1-2; 7 nucleotides match TRBD1. Unmatched junction bases numbered 7, after V lost 6 bases and J lost 0 bases. CDR1 is MNHEY, CDR2 SMNVEV, per germline (reference sequence). This CDR3 comprises 15 residues. CDR3 nucleotide sequence: TGTGCCAGCAGGGGGGCAGGGACAGCTAACTATGGCTACACCTTC. This codes for CASRGAGTANYGYTF.

The rearrangement joins TRBV28 to TRBJ2-3; 7 nucleotides align to TRBD2. Losses at the gene ends were 2 bases for V and 3 bases for J; bases not matched to a gene: 11. The germline CDR1 and CDR2 sequences are MDHEN and SYDVKM. This CDR3 contains 17 residues. The CDR3, as DNA: TGTGCCAGCAGTTTAAGGCGGGGGAGCCAGGTAACAGATACGCAGTATTTT. Its translation is CASSLRRGSQVTDTQYF. Combining the CDR3 with reference TRBV28 and TRBJ2-3 gives the whole variable domain DVKVTQSSRYLVKRTGEKVFLECVQDMDHENMFWYRQDPGLGLRLIYFSYDVKMKEKGDIPEGYSVSREKKERFSLILESASTNQTSMYLCASSLRRGSQVTDTQYFGPGTRLTVL.